This entry concerns a single T cell receptor beta chain. The target antigen is unknown. TCRdb recomputed calls from the 5' RACE reads with MiXCR, one row per CDR3 protein. The profile shows 10,000 to 13,000 distinct CDR3 sequences, about 45% of them singletons. The data originate from a study of T cell repertoires and leukemia-associated antigens. Study-level information: Samples yielded about 3 to 5.0 million effective reads each, fewer than 20 million overall. Study findings and constraints: Whether expanded clones are antigen-specific and functional remains untested.

Without fetal bovine serum, CD3+ T cells were rested overnight. Per the germline V gene, CDR1 is DFQATT and CDR2 is SNEGSKA (reference sequence). This CDR3 is 15 amino acids long. V was clipped by 8 bases and J by 1 base; unmatched bases: 12. The sequenced sample was CD3+ T cells sorted from blood and cultured. The V and J genes are TRBV20-1 and TRBJ2-3, with 7 bases fitting TRBD2. The receptor comes from a female donor in good health. The CDR3 DNA reads TGCAGTACTCGAGATCGGCTAGCGGGCACAGATACGCAGTATTTT. Translation: CSTRDRLAGTDTQYF.